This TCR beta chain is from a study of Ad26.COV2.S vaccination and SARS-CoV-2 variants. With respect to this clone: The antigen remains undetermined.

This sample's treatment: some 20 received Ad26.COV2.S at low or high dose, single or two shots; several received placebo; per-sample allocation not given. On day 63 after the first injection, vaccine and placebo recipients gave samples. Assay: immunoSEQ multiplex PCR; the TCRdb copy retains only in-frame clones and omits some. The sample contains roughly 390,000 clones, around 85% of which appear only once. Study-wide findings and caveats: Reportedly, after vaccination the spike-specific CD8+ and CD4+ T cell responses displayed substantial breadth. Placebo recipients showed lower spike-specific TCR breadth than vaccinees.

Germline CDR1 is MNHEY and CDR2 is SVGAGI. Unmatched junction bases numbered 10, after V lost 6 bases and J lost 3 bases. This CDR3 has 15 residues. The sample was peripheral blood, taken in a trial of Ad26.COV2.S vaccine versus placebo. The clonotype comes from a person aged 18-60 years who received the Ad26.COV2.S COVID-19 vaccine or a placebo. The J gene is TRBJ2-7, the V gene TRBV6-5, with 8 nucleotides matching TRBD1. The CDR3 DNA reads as TGTGCCAGCAGGTCGGGACAGGTGAAAGGCTACGAGCAGTACTTC. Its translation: CASRSGQVKGYEQYF.